The 27 T cell receptor beta chains in this list originate from one sample, sequenced in a study of blood T cell repertoires in COVID-19. Clones were read by immunoSEQ multiplex PCR, and TCRdb kept only the in-frame ones, dropping some. Of 200,000 to 300,000 clones in the sample, about nine tenths are singletons; the top ten hold over 0.65%. Material for sequencing was peripheral blood. The receptors derive from a man aged 30 to 39 with COVID-19, enrolled during active disease.

V gene TRBV7-9 combines with J gene TRBJ2-3, with 9 bases aligning to TRBD2. V lost 0 bases to trimming and J lost 3 bases; unmatched junction nucleotides: 7. The germline CDR1 and CDR2 sequences are SEHNR and FQNEAQ (reference sequence). There are 17 residues in the CDR3. In DNA form, the CDR3 reads TGTGCCAGCAGCTTAGCGCGGGGGGGCGGTACAACAGATACGCAGTATTTT. Its protein is CASSLARGGGTTDTQYF.

The chain is built from TRBV18 and TRBJ1-2; 7 bases match TRBD1. V lost 6 bases to trimming and J lost 5 bases; unmatched junction nucleotides: 6. The CDR3 spans 13 residues. Looked up from germline, CDR1 is KGHSH and CDR2 is LQKENI. The DNA for the CDR3 is TGTGCCAGCTCGCCAGACAGGGAATATGGCTACACCTTC. It translates to CASSPDREYGYTF.

Notes on this clone: Relative to the germline gene, one junction end is altered; a read error may explain this. The same CDR3 arises from other DNA sequences in this sample as well. This chain uses TRBV29-1 with TRBJ2-7; possible D gene TRBD2, 6 bases. Germline V gene lookup returns CDR1 SQVTM and CDR2 ANQGSEA. The CDR3 spans 15 residues. The CDR3 sequence is CSVFIGGGTPYEQYF. DNA for the CDR3: TGCAGCGTTTTTATCGGGGGAGGCACCCCCTACGAACAGTACTTC.

The V and J genes are TRBV6-4 and TRBJ2-2, with 10 bases fitting TRBD2. Trimming at V came to 6 bases and at J to 1 base, leaving 5 bases not matched to a gene. Germline CDR1 reads MRHNA; CDR2 reads SNTAGT. This CDR3 spans 16 amino acids. In nucleotides, the CDR3 is TGTGCCAGCAGAGATAGCGGGGGGATGAACACCGGGGAGCTGTTTTTT. Protein: CASRDSGGMNTGELFF.

CDR3 amino acids: CAWSVGGTGGGYTF. The CDR3, as DNA: TGTGCCTGGAGTGTGGGCGGGACGGGCGGCGGCTACACCTTC. V usage is TRBV30 and J usage is TRBJ1-2; D is possibly TRBD1 (5 bases). The CDR3 runs to 14 residues. In germline, CDR1 is GTSNPN, CDR2 SVGIG (reference sequence). V lost 0 bases and J 8 bases, leaving 16 bases between the germline ends.

CDR3 residues: CASSSGLLQETQYF. The CDR3 DNA reads TGTGCCAGCAGTTCGGGACTGCTACAAGAGACCCAGTACTTC. The genes are TRBV6-5 and TRBJ2-5; the D gene is possibly TRBD2 (6 bases). The CDR3 consists of 14 residues. CDR1 MNHEY and CDR2 SVGAGI come from the germline V gene. Trimming cost V 4 bases and J 2 bases, with 11 bases left between them.

This clone appeared a single time. V usage is TRBV3-1 (or the pseudogene TRBV3-2) and J usage is TRBJ1-2; D gene uncertain. This CDR3 has 15 residues. Germline V gene lookup returns CDR1 LGHDT and CDR2 YNNKEL (reference sequence). V lost 1 base to trimming and J lost 4 bases, with 13 bases between them. The chain's CDR3 is CASSQGAGIGYGYTF. CDR3 DNA: TGTGCCAGCAGCCAAGGTGCGGGGATCGGCTATGGCTACACCTTC.

This rearrangement joins TRBV11-2 to TRBJ1-4; a possible D gene is TRBD1 (5 bases). Trimming removed 0 bases from V and 8 bases from J, with 16 bases in between. Germline loops: CDR1 SGHAT, CDR2 FQNNGV. The CDR3 extends over 16 amino acids. The CDR3 DNA reads as TGTGCCAGCAGCTTAGACCAGTCAGGGCTGGGCGAAAAACTGTTTTTT. Its protein product is CASSLDQSGLGEKLFF.

The rearrangement links TRBV7-3 to TRBJ1-1; TRBD1 matches 7 bases. Germline V lookup: CDR1 SGHTA, CDR2 FQGTGA. The CDR3 spans 17 residues. With 5 bases clipped from V and 5 bases from J, the junction kept 17 bases outside the gene matches. CDR3 nucleotides: TGTGCCAGCAGCCCCAACCCCCGGACAGGCAGGGGGACTGAAGCTTTCTTT. Translating it yields CASSPNPRTGRGTEAFF.

The chain uses TRBV7-2 and TRBJ2-7; D is uncertain. The V end lost 5 bases, the J end lost 2 bases, and 10 bases lay between the germline ends. This CDR3 has 13 amino acids. Germline V lookup: CDR1 SGHTA, CDR2 FQGNSA. The CDR3 loop reads CASSLGSAYEQYF. The CDR3 DNA sequence: TGTGCCAGCAGCCTAGGATCGGCCTACGAGCAGTACTTC.

The rearrangement links TRBV5-5 to TRBJ1-4; D not resolved. Trimming shortened V by 0 bases and J by 8 bases, and 17 bases separated the two germline ends. This CDR3 comprises 16 residues. CDR1 and CDR2 (germline): SGHKS, YYEKEE (reference sequence). CDR3 residues: CASSLGSITLNEKLFF. The CDR3 DNA is TGTGCCAGCAGCTTGGGTTCTATTACACTAAACGAAAAACTGTTTTTT.

The rearrangement links TRBV6-5 to TRBJ2-7; D may be TRBD1 (5 bases). V was cut by 4 bases and J by 6 bases, with 7 bases left in between. Germline V gene lookup returns CDR1 MNHEY and CDR2 SVGAGI. CDR3 size: 11 residues. The CDR3 sequence is CASSSGLEQYF. The CDR3, as DNA: TGTGCCAGCAGTTCAGGGCTCGAGCAGTACTTC.

V usage is TRBV5-1 and J usage is TRBJ2-3; 12 bases are shared with TRBD2. CDR3 size: 17 residues. J gave up 5 bases and V 4 bases, and 11 bases lay outside the gene matches. Germline V lookup: CDR1 SGHRS, CDR2 YFSETQ. CDR3 region: CASSPDPSGGAIDTQYF. In DNA form, the CDR3 reads TGCGCCAGCAGCCCCGACCCTAGCGGGGGGGCAATAGATACGCAGTATTTT. Supplemented by reference TRBV5-1 and TRBJ2-3, the full variable domain reads KAGVTQTPRYLIKTRGQQVTLSCSPISGHRSVSWYQQTPGQGLQFLFEYFSETQRNKGNFPGRFSGRQFSNSRSEMNVSTLELGDSALYLCASSPDPSGGAIDTQYFGPGTRLTVL.

This clone has more than one count but fewer than ten. This chain connects TRBV5-1 to TRBJ1-4; TRBD1 matches at 11 bases. The CDR3 runs 16 residues. Trimming cost V 0 bases and J 2 bases; bases outside gene matches: 0. From germline, CDR1 is SGHRS and CDR2 YFSETQ. The CDR3 DNA sequence: TGCGCCAGCAGCTTGGGGACAGGGGGCACTAATGAAAAACTGTTTTTT. Protein: CASSLGTGGTNEKLFF.

The V and J genes are TRBV7-9 and TRBJ1-6; no definite D call. The V and J ends lost 1 base and 4 bases respectively, with 5 bases between them. The germline V gene encodes CDR1 SEHNR and CDR2 FQNEAQ (reference sequence). The CDR3 consists of 14 residues. The CDR3 spells CASSLVQYNSPLHF. The CDR3 nucleotides read TGTGCCAGCAGCTTAGTACAGTATAATTCACCCCTCCACTTT.

V is TRBV7-2 and J is TRBJ2-3; the match to TRBD2 covers 8 bases. This CDR3 is built from 15 residues. The V gene end was trimmed by 2 bases and the J gene end by 5 bases; junction bases not matched to a gene: 6. Germline assignment: CDR1 SGHTA and CDR2 FQGNSA. CDR3 nucleotide sequence: TGTGCCAGCAGCTTACGGGGGGGGCAAGGAGATACGCAGTATTTT. This sequence encodes CASSLRGGQGDTQYF.

The chain joins TRBV4-1 to TRBJ1-3; D gene uncertain. Germline V CDR1 and CDR2: MGHRA, YSYEKL. The CDR3 loop spans 15 amino acids. Trimming took 4 bases from V and 0 from J, leaving 10 bases between them. CDR3 nucleotides: TGCGCCAGCAGCCGGATTGGGAGCTCTGGAAACACCATATATTTT. Translated, it gives CASSRIGSSGNTIYF.

This sequence joins TRBV6-1 and TRBJ1-1, with D tentatively TRBD1 (5 bases). The CDR3 covers 14 residues. Germline V gives CDR1 MNHNS, CDR2 SASEGT. Trimming removed 2 bases from V and 3 bases from J, with 10 bases in between. The CDR3 DNA sequence: TGTGCCAGCAGTGAAACAGGCACCTACACTGAAGCTTTCTTT. The encoded protein is CASSETGTYTEAFF.

The chain has TRBV30 and TRBJ1-6; 10 bases map to TRBD1. The CDR3 has 14 residues. V trimming: 0 bases; J trimming: 8 bases; junction bases outside the gene matches: 1. Germline CDR1 is GTSNPN and CDR2 is SVGIG (reference sequence). The CDR3 DNA is TGTGCCTGGAGTGTGGGGACAGGGGATTCACCCCTCCACTTT. Residues: CAWSVGTGDSPLHF.

The V and J genes are TRBV6-5 and TRBJ1-4; D possibly corresponds to TRBD1 (5 bases). Deletions cut 1 base from V and 6 bases from J, with 12 bases between. The CDR3 spans 15 residues. Germline loops: CDR1 MNHEY, CDR2 SVGAGI. The CDR3 protein is CASSYWGGKDEKLFF. CDR3 nucleotides: TGTGCCAGCAGTTACTGGGGCGGGAAGGATGAAAAACTGTTTTTT.

The J gene is TRBJ1-2, the V gene TRBV19; TRBD1 agrees at 7 bases. With 7 bases clipped from V and 7 bases from J, the junction kept 6 bases outside the gene matches. The germline CDR1 and CDR2 sequences are LNHDA and SQIVND (reference sequence). CDR3 size: 12 residues. The CDR3 bases are TGTGCCAGTACCTCGCAGGGGGGTGGCTACACCTTC. Translating it yields CASTSQGGGYTF.

The V call is TRBV11-2, the J call TRBJ2-5, with D maybe TRBD1 (6 bases). The CDR3 runs to 14 residues. V lost 0 bases and J lost 5, with 10 bases in between. The germline CDR1 and CDR2 sequences are SGHAT and FQNNGV. In DNA form, the CDR3 reads TGTGCCAGCAGCTTAGACCAGGGGTGGGAGACCCAGTACTTC. Protein product: CASSLDQGWETQYF.

The gene calls are TRBV12-5 and TRBJ1-6; TRBD1 aligns across 7 bases. V shed 5 bases and J 7 bases; nucleotides not matched to a gene: 5. Germline lookup yields CDR1 LGHNT and CDR2 FRNRAP. The CDR3 is 14 amino acids. The CDR3 is CASGEGQQNSPLHF. In DNA, the CDR3 is TGTGCTAGTGGTGAGGGACAGCAGAATTCACCCCTCCACTTT.

This clone showed up many times. At the DNA level, this CDR3 is encoded by other sequences in the same sample as well. The chain joins TRBV7-9 to TRBJ1-1, with D possibly being TRBD1 (6 bases). The CDR3 runs 15 residues. Germline values: CDR1 SEHNR, CDR2 FQNEAQ (reference sequence). The germline V and J ends were trimmed by 5 bases and 5 bases, with 18 bases remaining between them. DNA of the CDR3: TGTGCCAGCAGCCCGCATCGGGAGGGGGGAACTGAAGCTTTCTTT. Its translation is CASSPHREGGTEAFF. The complete variable domain, with remaining parts taken from reference TRBV7-9 and TRBJ1-1, reads DTGVSQNPRHKITKRGQNVTFRCDPISEHNRLYWYRQTLGQGPEFLTYFQNEAQLEKSRLLSDRFSAERPKGSFSTLEIQRTEQGDSAMYLCASSPHREGGTEAFFGQGTRLTVV.

The V gene is TRBV11-2, the J gene TRBJ2-3; TRBD2 is a possible D gene (5 bases). The CDR3 contains 16 residues. V was cut by 5 bases and J by 2 bases, with 17 bases left in between. CDR1 and CDR2 (germline): SGHAT, FQNNGV. CDR3 in amino acids: CASSPARGSHTDTQYF. The CDR3 bases are TGTGCCAGCAGCCCCGCCCGGGGTTCCCACACAGATACGCAGTATTTT. Combining the CDR3 with reference TRBV11-2 and TRBJ2-3 gives the whole variable domain EAGVAQSPRYKIIEKRQSVAFWCNPISGHATLYWYQQILGQGPKLLIQFQNNGVVDDSQLPKDRFSAERLKGVDSTLKIQPAKLEDSAVYLCASSPARGSHTDTQYFGPGTRLTVL.

J is TRBJ2-3 and V is TRBV6-6; D may be TRBD2 (6 bases). Per the germline V gene, CDR1 is MNHNY and CDR2 is SVGAGI (reference sequence). The V end was cut by 6 bases, the J end by 2 bases, with 15 bases between. There are 15 residues in the CDR3. Here the CDR3 reads CASRLGSGYTDTQYF. The CDR3 DNA sequence: TGTGCCAGCAGACTGGGGAGCGGGTACACAGATACGCAGTATTTT.

The gene calls are TRBV11-1 and TRBJ1-6; unclear D gene. The V gene lost 1 base and the J gene lost 13 bases, with 11 bases spanning the gap. This CDR3 has 13 residues. CDR1 SGHAT and CDR2 FQDESV come from the germline V gene (reference sequence). The CDR3 loop reads CASSLGAKDPLHF. The CDR3 DNA follows: TGTGCCAGCAGCTTAGGGGCGAAGGATCCCCTCCACTTT.